The entry below describes one T cell receptor (beta chain). No antigen is known for it. The record originates from a study of vaccination effects on CD4 cells after COVID-19. For the study at large: All participants had two doses of either the BNT162b2 or mRNA-1273 vaccine. Study-wide results and limits: No early post-infection timepoints were available in the study, which also included few convalescent patients. Late post-vaccination samples showed marked contraction of infection- and vaccine-induced clones.

Using immunoSEQ multiplex PCR, the repertoire was profiled, and TCRdb retains in-frame clones only, with some absent. The sample consists of tens of thousands of clones, under 70% of them appearing once. CD4+ T cells specific for antigen were expanded with viral peptide pools by the ViraFEST assay before sequencing. Cultured cells yielded isolated CD4+ T cells after 10 days. All vaccine recipients tested negative for nucleocapsid antibodies and had never contracted SARS-CoV-2 infection. Cultures received IL-2 medium that replaced half the medium on days 3 and 7. CDR1 and CDR2 from the germline V gene are MDHEN and SYDVKM. The CDR3 contains 12 residues. V dropped 3 bases and J dropped 7 bases, with 6 bases sitting between them.

The rearrangement joins TRBV28 to TRBJ2-2; TRBD2 is a possible D gene (5 bases). The sequence came from a human donor who received a COVID-19 vaccine. The specimen was CD4+ T cells from PBMCs cultured with SARS-CoV-2 spike peptides, collected before COVID-19 vaccination. The CDR3 region has the DNA TGTGCCAGCAGTTTGGAGGTCGGGGAGCTGTTTTTT. It encodes CASSLEVGELFF.